This is a list of T cell receptor beta chains from one sample in a study of cytomegalovirus exposure and HLA in healthy donors. Profiling relied on immunoSEQ multiplex PCR, and the TCRdb table lists in-frame clones only, not all of them. This table holds some 170,000 clones, around 87% found once. Sequenced material: PBMCs. The receptor set was obtained from a young woman in good health and CMV-seronegative. Each CDR3 is given with its conserved first and last residue. The D gene is left open where the match is weak. Expanded clones get a size class; other rows say once, few or many, or leave the size out.

>TRBV7-2|.|TRBJ2-5|.
CATRAERGGETQYF
TGTGCCACCAGAGCGGAGAGGGGGGGAGAGACCCAGTACTTC
>TRBV5-6|TRBD1|TRBJ1-2|.
CASSPGTGPYNTF
TGTGCCAGCAGCCCCGGGACAGGGCCGTATAACACCTTC
>TRBV30|.|TRBJ1-1|once
CAWRPGHEFWNTEAFF
TGTGCCTGGAGACCAGGACACGAATTTTGGAACACTGAAGCTTTCTTT
>TRBV12-1|.|TRBJ2-3|many
CASSLTSGGEGDTQYF
TGTGCCAGCAGCCTGACTAGCGGGGGGGAGGGAGATACGCAGTATTTT
>TRBV29-1|TRBD1|TRBJ2-1|.
CSGTGTGSGNEQFF
TGCAGCGGGACAGGGACGGGATCGGGCAATGAGCAGTTCTTC
>TRBV6-1|TRBD1|TRBJ2-1|.
CASSEIRDSEQFF
TGTGCCAGCAGTGAAATACGGGACAGTGAGCAGTTCTTC
>TRBV7-2|.|TRBJ2-3|.
CASSLVAGKLHTDTQYF
TGTGCCAGCAGCTTAGTGGCGGGGAAACTTCACACAGATACGCAGTATTTT
>TRBV12-5|.|TRBJ1-2|few
CASGLGREYGYTF
TGTGCTAGTGGTTTGGGACGGGAGTATGGCTACACCTTC
>TRBV27|TRBD2|TRBJ2-1|.
CASSRHSKTSGGPPHNEQFF
TGTGCCAGCAGTCGCCACTCTAAGACTAGCGGGGGTCCCCCCCACAATGAGCAGTTCTTC
>TRBV6-6|.|TRBJ1-1|.
CASRTEQIKGEAFF
TGTGCCAGCAGAACGGAACAAATCAAGGGGGAAGCTTTCTTT
>TRBV18|.|TRBJ2-2|.
CASSPTGTHTGELFF
TGTGCCAGCTCACCTACCGGGACACACACCGGGGAGCTGTTTTTT
>TRBV9|TRBD1|TRBJ1-3|once
CASSLLPGQNSGNTIYF
TGTGCCAGCAGCCTCCTCCCGGGACAGAATTCTGGAAACACCATATATTTT
>TRBV28|.|TRBJ2-3|.
CASSSRDTTSTDTQYF
TGTGCCAGCAGTTCCCGGGACACTACTAGCACAGATACGCAGTATTTT
>TRBV2|.|TRBJ1-4|.
CASSPRGEKLFF
TGTGCCAGCAGCCCTCGGGGGGAAAAACTGTTTTTT
>TRBV5-1|.|TRBJ2-7|.
CASSLAKGVPYEQYF
TGCGCCAGCAGCTTGGCCAAAGGGGTCCCTTACGAGCAGTACTTC
>TRBV6-6|TRBD1|TRBJ2-1|.
CASSYRGQTYNEQFF
TGTGCCAGCAGTTATCGGGGACAGACCTACAATGAGCAGTTCTTC
>TRBV6-6|TRBD2|TRBJ2-1|.
CASKVGGKNNEQFF
TGTGCCAGCAAGGTCGGGGGGAAAAACAATGAGCAGTTCTTC
>TRBV6-5|.|TRBJ2-7|.
CASSSYKTQYVYEQYF
TGTGCCAGCAGTTCCTACAAGACTCAATATGTCTACGAGCAGTACTTC
>TRBV29-1|.|TRBJ1-1|.
CSAGGQLNTEAFF
TGCAGCGCCGGTGGACAATTGAACACTGAAGCTTTCTTT
>TRBV13|.|TRBJ2-7|few
CASSYGGATYEQYF
TGTGCCAGCAGCTATGGGGGGGCCACCTACGAGCAGTACTTC
>TRBV29-1|.|TRBJ2-7|.
CSVEGSKGETYEQYF
TGCAGCGTTGAGGGTAGTAAAGGAGAGACCTACGAGCAGTACTTC
>TRBV20-1|.|TRBJ2-5|.
CRARGGETQYF
TGCAGGGCCCGGGGTGGGGAGACCCAGTACTTC
>TRBV5-1|.|TRBJ1-3|few
CASSQGSSNTIYF
TGCGCCAGCAGCCAGGGCTCTTCGAACACCATATATTTT
>TRBV5-6|TRBD1|TRBJ1-6|.
CASSVRDRVNSPLHF
TGTGCCAGCAGCGTCCGGGACAGGGTTAATTCACCCCTCCACTTT
>TRBV6-1|TRBD1|TRBJ2-7|.
CASRDRDSSYEQYF
TGTGCCAGCCGGGACAGGGATTCGTCCTACGAGCAGTACTTC
>TRBV10-3|TRBD1|TRBJ2-7|.
CAISRTGVRDEQYF
TGTGCCATCAGCCGGACAGGGGTTAGGGACGAGCAGTACTTC
>TRBV27|TRBD1|TRBJ2-7|.
CASSSQPEQGKEQYF
TGTGCCAGCAGCTCCCAACCGGAACAGGGGAAAGAGCAGTACTTC
>TRBV4-3|TRBD1|TRBJ1-2|.
CASSEWTGGSYGYTF
TGCGCCAGCAGCGAATGGACAGGGGGGAGCTATGGCTACACCTTC
>TRBV5-8|.|TRBJ2-7|.
CASSLISVRGEQYF
TGTGCCAGCAGCTTGATCTCCGTTCGGGGCGAGCAGTACTTC
>TRBV5-1|.|TRBJ1-1|.
CASSLGRGSAEYHTEAFF
TGCGCCAGCAGCTTGGGGCGGGGCAGCGCCGAATACCACACTGAAGCTTTCTTT
>TRBV7-2|.|TRBJ1-5|.
CASSAGERTNQPQHF
TGTGCCAGCAGCGCGGGAGAAAGGACCAATCAGCCCCAGCATTTT
>TRBV2|TRBD2|TRBJ2-2|.
CASSAGGGLAGVSNTGELFF
TGTGCCAGCAGCGCCGGGGGGGGACTAGCGGGGGTCTCGAACACCGGGGAGCTGTTTTTT
>TRBV30|.|TRBJ1-1|.
CAWMRVRTEAFF
TGTGCCTGGATGCGAGTCCGCACTGAAGCTTTCTTT
>TRBV10-3|.|TRBJ1-3|.
CAISESAAGNTIYF
TGTGCCATCAGTGAGAGCGCGGCAGGAAACACCATATATTTT
>TRBV9|.|TRBJ1-1|.
CASSGESRGTEAFF
TGTGCCAGCAGCGGAGAATCCAGGGGTACTGAAGCTTTCTTT
>TRBV29-1|.|TRBJ2-7|once
CSVEGREPYEQYF
TGCAGCGTTGAGGGCAGGGAACCCTACGAGCAGTACTTC
>TRBV11-2|.|TRBJ1-1|.
CASSHRIHEGTEAFF
TGTGCCAGCAGCCACCGGATTCATGAGGGCACTGAAGCTTTCTTT
>TRBV15|.|TRBJ2-7|.
CATSRINRLSYEQYF
TGTGCCACCAGCAGAATAAACAGGCTCTCCTACGAGCAGTACTTC
>TRBV7-9|.|TRBJ1-2|few
CASSSDSWGGYTF
TGTGCCAGCAGCTCGGACAGCTGGGGTGGCTACACCTTC
>TRBV2|TRBD1|TRBJ2-1|.
CASSADRDYNEQFF
TGTGCCAGCAGTGCGGACAGGGATTACAATGAGCAGTTCTTC
>TRBV27|.|TRBJ2-1|.
CASSSSVSSYNEQFF
TGTGCCAGCAGTTCATCAGTGAGCTCCTACAATGAGCAGTTCTTC
>TRBV4-1|TRBD2|TRBJ2-1|.
CASSQGPSGYNEQFF
TGCGCCAGCAGCCAAGGGCCTAGCGGTTACAATGAGCAGTTCTTC
>TRBV4-3|TRBD2|TRBJ2-3|.
CASSQDLNRGLAGGSTDTQYF
TGCGCCAGCAGCCAAGATCTGAATAGGGGCCTAGCGGGGGGGAGCACAGATACGCAGTATTTT
>TRBV19|.|TRBJ1-3|.
CASSIGWNSGNTIYF
TGTGCCAGTAGTATCGGGTGGAACTCTGGAAACACCATATATTTT
>TRBV5-6|TRBD1|TRBJ1-1|.
CASSLWTGGISGTEAFF
TGTGCCAGCAGCTTATGGACAGGGGGTATCTCGGGCACTGAAGCTTTCTTT
>TRBV5-1|TRBD2|TRBJ2-7|.
CASSTPSGVSSYEQYF
TGCGCCAGCAGCACGCCCAGCGGGGTTTCCTCATACGAGCAGTACTTC
>TRBV11-3|.|TRBJ2-1|.
CASSLNGASDLLSYNEQFF
TGTGCCAGCAGCTTAAATGGGGCTAGCGATCTGTTGTCCTACAATGAGCAGTTCTTC
>TRBV5-1|.|TRBJ2-7|.
CASSPGWTASYEQYF
TGCGCCAGCAGCCCCGGATGGACAGCTTCCTACGAGCAGTACTTC